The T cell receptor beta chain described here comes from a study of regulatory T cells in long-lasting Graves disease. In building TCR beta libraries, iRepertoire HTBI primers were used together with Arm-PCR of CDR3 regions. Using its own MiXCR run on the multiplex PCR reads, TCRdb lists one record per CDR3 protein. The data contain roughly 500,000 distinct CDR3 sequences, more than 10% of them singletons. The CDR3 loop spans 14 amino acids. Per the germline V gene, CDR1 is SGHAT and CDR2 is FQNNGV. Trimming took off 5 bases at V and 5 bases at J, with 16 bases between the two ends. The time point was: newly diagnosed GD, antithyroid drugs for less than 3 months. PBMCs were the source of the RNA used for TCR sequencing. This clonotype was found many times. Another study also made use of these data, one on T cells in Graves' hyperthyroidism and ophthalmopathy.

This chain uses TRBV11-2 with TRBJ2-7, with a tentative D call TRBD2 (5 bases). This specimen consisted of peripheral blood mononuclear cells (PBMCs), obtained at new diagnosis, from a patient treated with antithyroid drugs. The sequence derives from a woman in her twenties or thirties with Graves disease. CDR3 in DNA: TGTGCCAGCAGCCCTCATGGCGAGACTAACGAGCAGTACTTC. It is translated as CASSPHGETNEQYF.